This T cell receptor (beta chain) originates from a study of blood T cell repertoires in COVID-19. Trimming at V came to 5 bases and at J to 4 bases, leaving 6 bases not matched to a gene. Germline-derived CDR1 and CDR2 are SGHVS and FNYEAQ. The CDR3 length is 14 residues. The assay was immunoSEQ multiplex PCR, and TCRdb's table has in-frame clones only and misses some. Altogether over 250,000 clones are present, roughly 90% being singletons, with the ten largest covering around 2.5%. J is TRBJ2-7 and V is TRBV7-6; TRBD1 aligns across 9 bases. The sequenced sample consisted of PBMCs or T cells enriched from blood (not recorded which). This sequence originates from a man in his 60s who had recovered from COVID-19. This CDR3 reads CASSTGTGFYEQYF. The CDR3 region has the DNA TGTGCCAGCAGCACCGGGACAGGGTTTTACGAGCAGTACTTC.